One and the same sample provided the 32 T cell receptor beta chains below, sequenced in a study of shared clonotypes between healthy human individuals. CD45RO-negative CD8 cells positively selected for CCR7 made up the naive population, which excluded terminally differentiated effector memory CD45RA+ cells. The assay was immunoSEQ multiplex PCR, and TCRdb's table has in-frame clones only and misses some. Here the sample spans roughly 2.1 million clones, roughly 91% being singletons. The sequenced sample consisted of naive CD8+ T cells from PBMCs. The origin of the receptors is a man between 18 and 35 years old in good health. Some clones in this sample may be carry-over from other donors' samples.

This chain links TRBV5-6 with TRBJ2-3, with TRBD2 identical over 7 bases. The CDR3 is 16 amino acids. The germline gives CDR1 SGHDT, CDR2 YYEEEE. V gave up 2 bases and J gave up 2 bases; unmatched junction bases: 8. The CDR3 DNA reads as TGTGCCAGCAGCTTCCAGTCTAGCGGCCTCACAGATACGCAGTATTTT. Its translation is CASSFQSSGLTDTQYF.

The chain carries TRBV7-9 and TRBJ2-5, with D tentatively TRBD1 or TRBD2 (6 bases each). From germline, CDR1 is SEHNR and CDR2 FQNEAQ (reference sequence). This CDR3 contains 15 residues. V dropped 3 bases and J dropped 2 bases, with 13 bases sitting between them. This CDR3 reads CASSFQGGLQETQYF. The CDR3 nucleotides read TGTGCCAGCAGCTTCCAAGGGGGACTGCAAGAGACCCAGTACTTC.

This chain links TRBV6-4 with TRBJ2-5; no definite D call. This CDR3 region has 15 residues. CDR1 is MRHNA and CDR2 is SNTAGT in the germline V gene. Trimming took 3 bases from V and 5 from J, leaving 16 bases between them. The CDR3 region has the DNA TGTGCCAGCAGTGATAAACCAGGCCGCGCGGAGACCCAGTACTTC. This codes for CASSDKPGRAETQYF.

This rearrangement joins TRBV19 to TRBJ1-1; no firm D call. The CDR3 extends over 13 amino acids. V gave up 7 bases and J gave up 4 bases, with 13 bases separating them. Germline CDR1 is LNHDA and CDR2 is SQIVND (reference sequence). The CDR3 coding sequence is TGTGCCAGTACCCAACCCCCAATCACTGAAGCTTTCTTT. Translating gives CASTQPPITEAFF. Based on the CDR3 plus reference TRBV19 and TRBJ1-1, the full variable domain is DGGITQSPKYLFRKEGQNVTLSCEQNLNHDAMYWYRQDPGQGLRLIYYSQIVNDFQKGDIAEGYSVSREKKESFPLTVTSAQKNPTAFYLCASTQPPITEAFFGQGTRLTVV.

J is TRBJ2-1 and V is TRBV29-1; possibly TRBD2 for D (5 bases). V lost 7 bases and J 5 bases, leaving 15 bases between the germline ends. CDR1 is SQVTM, CDR2 ANQGSEA, per germline. The CDR3 is made up of 13 amino acids. The CDR3 is CSALFGRHNEQFF. Written as DNA, the CDR3 is TGCAGCGCCCTATTTGGGAGACACAATGAGCAGTTCTTC.

The gene calls are TRBV19 and TRBJ2-1; D not resolved. Germline V gives CDR1 LNHDA, CDR2 SQIVND (reference sequence). The V end lost 2 bases, the J end lost 6 bases, and 8 bases lay between the germline ends. There are 13 residues in the CDR3. CDR3 region: CASSIIGRNEQFF. Written as DNA, the CDR3 is TGTGCCAGTAGTATAATTGGGCGCAATGAGCAGTTCTTC.

The chain couples TRBV28 to TRBJ2-5, with TRBD2 matching over 12 bases. The CDR3 is 15 amino acids. Germline trimming cut 10 bases from V and 4 bases from J; bases unmatched to any gene: 10. CDR1 is MDHEN, CDR2 SYDVKM, per germline. The CDR3 nucleotides read TGTGCCACCCAGACTAGCGGGAGCCAAAGAGAGACCCAGTACTTC. Amino acid sequence: CATQTSGSQRETQYF.

The chain carries TRBV27 and TRBJ1-5, with TRBD1 as a possible D gene (5 bases). CDR1 is MNHEY, CDR2 SMNVEV, per germline (reference sequence). There are 14 residues in the CDR3. V lost 0 bases to trimming and J lost 3 bases, with 6 bases between them. CDR3 region: CASSLSGHNQPQHF. CDR3 nucleotides: TGTGCCAGCAGTTTATCGGGGCACAATCAGCCCCAGCATTTT.

The chain joins TRBV7-9 to TRBJ2-7; 10 bases fit TRBD2. The germline CDR1 and CDR2 sequences are SEHNR and FQNEAQ (reference sequence). This CDR3 is 17 amino acids long. V was clipped by 5 bases and J by 6 bases; unmatched bases: 16. Written as DNA, the CDR3 is TGTGCCAGCAGCGGACTAAGCGGGAGGGCCCAGTTCTCCGAGCAGTACTTC. Translating gives CASSGLSGRAQFSEQYF.

In regard to this clone: The sample holds other DNA sequences that translate to the same CDR3. The chain links TRBV7-9 to TRBJ2-7; 9 nucleotides match TRBD1. The V and J ends lost 1 base and 3 bases, in that order; junction bases with no gene match: 1. The germline gives CDR1 SEHNR, CDR2 FQNEAQ (reference sequence). The CDR3 totals 14 residues. CDR3 sequence reads: CASSLEGQGYEQYF. Here the CDR3 DNA reads TGTGCCAGCAGCTTAGAGGGACAGGGCTACGAGCAGTACTTC.

The V call is TRBV10-2, the J call TRBJ1-2, with D tentatively TRBD1 (6 bases). Trimming left V 9 bases short and J 6 bases short, with 14 bases between. Germline-derived CDR1 and CDR2 are WSHSY and SAAADI. The CDR3 is 12 amino acids. CDR3 in DNA: TGCGCCAGTAAACAGGGAGGCGATGGCTACACCTTC. Translated, it gives CASKQGGDGYTF.

The chain recombines TRBV25-1 with TRBJ2-1, with D perhaps TRBD2 (6 bases). The ends were cut back, 0 bases at V and 3 bases at J, with 9 bases in the middle. The CDR3 consists of 15 residues. Germline V gene sequence: CDR1 MGHDK, CDR2 SYGVNS. CDR3 DNA sequence: TGTGCCAGCAGTGAATATCGGGGGAGCTACAATGAGCAGTTCTTC. This codes for CASSEYRGSYNEQFF.

The gene calls are TRBV4-1 and TRBJ2-7, with 7 bases matching TRBD1. This CDR3 has 18 amino acids. Trimming removed 4 bases from V and 5 bases from J; junction bases left unmatched: 20. Germline V gene lookup returns CDR1 MGHRA and CDR2 YSYEKL. Written as DNA, the CDR3 is TGCGCCAGCAGCCCCCAAAGAACCACCGGGACAGAGCTCGACGAGCAGTACTTC. It specifies CASSPQRTTGTELDEQYF.

The V gene is TRBV4-1, the J gene TRBJ1-2; tentatively, D is TRBD1 (5 bases). The V end was cut by 6 bases, the J end by 0 bases, with 14 bases between. Germline V gene data show CDR1 as MGHRA and CDR2 as YSYEKL. The length of the CDR3 is 15 residues. The CDR3 loop is CASRITQEPNYGYTF. The CDR3 DNA is TGCGCCAGCAGAATTACACAGGAGCCTAACTATGGCTACACCTTC.

V and J are TRBV29-1 and TRBJ2-1; D perhaps matches TRBD1 (5 bases). Germline V gene sequence: CDR1 SQVTM, CDR2 ANQGSEA. The CDR3 has 15 amino acids. The CDR3 sequence is CSAAETVGYYNEQFF. The CDR3 bases are TGCAGTGCCGCGGAGACAGTGGGTTACTACAATGAGCAGTTCTTC.

Regarding this clone: The same CDR3 also results from other DNA sequences found in this sample. CDR3 sequence: CASSPGGMNTEAFF. The CDR3 DNA follows: TGTGCCAGCAGTCCAGGGGGTATGAACACTGAAGCTTTCTTT. The chain has TRBV27 and TRBJ1-1, with 7 bases that match TRBD1. This CDR3 has 14 residues. Germline V CDR1 and CDR2: MNHEY, SMNVEV (reference sequence). Trimming removed 5 bases from V and 0 bases from J; junction bases left unmatched: 3.

This chain joins TRBV27 and TRBJ1-4, with D tentatively TRBD1 (5 bases). The length of the CDR3 is 14 residues. CDR1 and CDR2 (germline): MNHEY, SMNVEV (reference sequence). Trimming removed 8 bases at V and 3 bases at J, with 13 bases between. The CDR3 bases are TGTGCCAGCCGGGGGTTATGGCCTAATGAAAAACTGTTTTTT. It specifies CASRGLWPNEKLFF.

The CDR3, as DNA: TGCGCCAGCAGCCAAGACCCCCAGCAGACCTACAATGAGCAGTTCTTC. Residues: CASSQDPQQTYNEQFF. The rearrangement joins TRBV4-3 to TRBJ2-1; no clear D. V was trimmed by 0 bases and J by 2 bases, leaving 11 bases between them. Per the germline V gene, CDR1 is LGHNA and CDR2 is YSLEER. The CDR3 has 16 amino acids.

On this clone: Other DNA sequences from this sample encode an identical CDR3 as well. This rearrangement joins TRBV9 to TRBJ2-2, with a possible D match to TRBD2 (5 bases). This CDR3 comprises 12 residues. With 6 bases removed from V and 5 bases from J, the gap between germline ends came to 8 bases. In germline, CDR1 is SGDLS, CDR2 YYNGEE. CDR3 DNA: TGTGCCAGCACGTCGGGGACCGGGGAGCTGTTTTTT. Translation: CASTSGTGELFF.

The CDR3 loop is CASSASGTSGRADTQYF. The CDR3 bases are TGTGCCAGCAGCGCTTCCGGGACTAGCGGGAGGGCGGATACGCAGTATTTT. This rearrangement joins TRBV9 to TRBJ2-3, with TRBD2 matching 16 bases. Germline trimming cut 3 bases from V and 6 bases from J; bases unmatched to any gene: 7. This CDR3 contains 17 residues. Germline assignment: CDR1 SGDLS and CDR2 YYNGEE. The whole variable domain, remainder taken from reference TRBV9 and TRBJ2-3, is DSGVTQTPKHLITATGQRVTLRCSPRSGDLSVYWYQQSLDQGLQFLIQYYNGEERAKGNILERFSAQQFPDLHSELNLSSLELGDSALYFCASSASGTSGRADTQYFGPGTRLTVL.

The chain has TRBV4-3 and TRBJ2-6; D may correspond to TRBD1 or TRBD2 (6 bases each). Germline V gene sequence: CDR1 LGHNA, CDR2 YSLEER. Trimming cost V 0 bases and J 4 bases, with 13 bases left between them. CDR3 length equals 17 residues. CDR3 sequence reads: CASSQDAGGSGANVLTF. CDR3 nucleotides: TGCGCCAGCAGCCAAGATGCCGGGGGCTCGGGGGCCAACGTCCTGACTTTC.

The rearrangement links TRBV4-1 to TRBJ1-2; D is uncertain. Germline assignment: CDR1 MGHRA and CDR2 YSYEKL. The CDR3 length is 16 residues. Trimming pared 4 bases from V and 1 base from J, leaving 16 bases between. The CDR3 reads CASSRKAAASNYGYTF. The CDR3, as DNA: TGCGCCAGCAGCCGTAAGGCGGCAGCGAGTAACTATGGCTACACCTTC.

The chain employs TRBV28 and TRBJ2-1; no firm D call. V lost 2 bases to trimming and J lost 2 bases, with 13 bases between them. The CDR3 sequence is 16 residues long. CDR1 MDHEN and CDR2 SYDVKM come from the germline V gene. The CDR3 region is CASSLRKTSTYNEQFF. DNA for the CDR3: TGTGCCAGCAGTTTACGTAAGACGTCCACCTACAATGAGCAGTTCTTC.

This clone was observed a few times. The chain employs TRBV27 and TRBJ1-3, with D uncertain. This CDR3 is built from 15 residues. Germline V gives CDR1 MNHEY, CDR2 SMNVEV (reference sequence). Deletions cut 2 bases from V and 2 bases from J, with 10 bases between. The CDR3 reads CASSLTGIPGNTIYF. CDR3 nucleotide sequence: TGTGCCAGCAGTTTAACCGGTATACCTGGAAACACCATATATTTT.

This clone has just one count. The chain uses TRBV5-6 and TRBJ2-1; D is ambiguous. Trimming took 1 base from V and 6 from J, leaving 8 bases between them. This CDR3 is built from 13 residues. Germline CDR1 reads SGHDT; CDR2 reads YYEEEE. The CDR3 is CASSLRLGNEQFF. The CDR3 DNA reads as TGTGCCAGCAGCTTGCGGTTGGGCAATGAGCAGTTCTTC. Complete variable domain (other parts from reference TRBV5-6 and TRBJ2-1): DAGVTQSPTHLIKTRGQQVTLRCSPKSGHDTVSWYQQALGQGPQFIFQYYEEEERQRGNFPDRFSGHQFPNYSSELNVNALLLGDSALYLCASSLRLGNEQFFGPGTRLTVL.

The chain carries TRBV7-3 and TRBJ2-1; tentative D call: TRBD2 (6 bases). Trimming shortened V by 5 bases and J by 0 bases, and 8 bases separated the two germline ends. The CDR3 totals 14 residues. Germline CDR1 reads SGHTA; CDR2 reads FQGTGA. CDR3 sequence (DNA): TGTGCCAGCAGCGGGAGGAGCTCCTACAATGAGCAGTTCTTC. This translates into CASSGRSSYNEQFF.

This CDR3 reads CASSQPPHGTGRTDTQYF. The CDR3 nucleotides read TGCGCCAGCAGCCAACCTCCCCACGGGACAGGGAGGACAGATACGCAGTATTTT. The rearrangement joins TRBV4-1 to TRBJ2-3, with 9 positions matching TRBD1. Germline assignment: CDR1 MGHRA and CDR2 YSYEKL. After removal of 2 bases from V and 3 bases from J, the junction contained 12 bases not matched to a gene. This CDR3 is built from 18 residues.

J is TRBJ2-1 and V is TRBV7-8; 9 nucleotides line up with TRBD2. Germline lookup yields CDR1 SGHVS and CDR2 FQNEAQ. V shed 2 bases and J 3 bases; nucleotides not matched to a gene: 2. The CDR3 runs to 15 residues. The CDR3 reads CASSLYSGSYNEQFF. DNA of the CDR3: TGTGCCAGCAGCTTATATAGCGGGAGCTACAATGAGCAGTTCTTC.

The rearrangement links TRBV28 to TRBJ1-3; D gene unclear. V gave up 3 bases and J gave up 0 bases, with 18 bases separating them. This CDR3 is 18 amino acids long. Looked up from germline, CDR1 is MDHEN and CDR2 is SYDVKM. In DNA, the CDR3 is TGTGCCAGCAGTTTGGGCGCGACCCCCACTTCCTCTGGAAACACCATATATTTT. Its translation: CASSLGATPTSSGNTIYF. The whole variable domain, remainder taken from reference TRBV28 and TRBJ1-3, is DVKVTQSSRYLVKRTGEKVFLECVQDMDHENMFWYRQDPGLGLRLIYFSYDVKMKEKGDIPEGYSVSREKKERFSLILESASTNQTSMYLCASSLGATPTSSGNTIYFGEGSWLTVV.

The chain couples TRBV4-2 to TRBJ2-7; 8 bases fit TRBD2. This CDR3 contains 15 residues. CDR1 is LGHNA, CDR2 YNFKEQ, per germline. Germline trimming cut 0 bases from V and 2 bases from J; bases unmatched to any gene: 3. CDR3 loop: CASSQDQRGTYEQYF. As DNA, the CDR3 is TGTGCCAGCAGCCAAGATCAGCGGGGGACCTACGAGCAGTACTTC.

This chain links TRBV18 with TRBJ2-1; TRBD2 is a possible D gene (6 bases). In germline, CDR1 is KGHSH, CDR2 LQKENI. Trimming left V 8 bases short and J 5 bases short, with 10 bases between. The length of the CDR3 is 12 residues. Here the CDR3 DNA reads TGTGCCAGCCGTTGGGGGGACAATGAGCAGTTCTTC. Residues: CASRWGDNEQFF.

This clone occurred once. The V call is TRBV27, the J call TRBJ2-7; TRBD1 matches 8 bases. The length of the CDR3 is 15 residues. Germline values: CDR1 MNHEY, CDR2 SMNVEV (reference sequence). The V gene end was trimmed by 5 bases and the J gene end by 1 base; junction bases not matched to a gene: 7. This CDR3 is CASSERDRLSYEQYF. CDR3 DNA sequence: TGTGCCAGCAGTGAAAGGGACAGGTTATCCTACGAGCAGTACTTC.